This is a list of T cell receptor beta chains from one sample in a study of T cell changes during pregnancy in multiple sclerosis. TCRdb keeps only in-frame clones here, not all; method: immunoSEQ multiplex PCR. The sample contains about 130,000 clones, less than 97% of which appear only once. The source was peripheral blood, collected after pregnancy. These TCRs come from a female donor with multiple sclerosis, enrolled in a pregnancy study. Both conserved end residues are trimmed from each CDR3.

V	J	CDR3
TRBV19	TRBJ1-1	ASSATGGTEAF
TRBV7-2	TRBJ2-2	ASTHISTGELF
TRBV27	TRBJ2-5	ASSLSKETQY
TRBV28	TRBJ2-1	ASRTLAAGSYNEQF
TRBV15	TRBJ2-1	ATSRDLGDRGNEQF
TRBV14	TRBJ1-2	ASSQTGGAHGYT
TRBV4-1	TRBJ1-1	ASGNRVTEAF
TRBV2	TRBJ2-2	AGYTSGWLF
TRBV28	TRBJ2-3	ASSFSSTSGSTSAPASTDTQY
TRBV5-1	TRBJ1-4	ASSLRARAEGRKLF
TRBV27	TRBJ1-1	ASSKTVMNTEAF
TRBV6-5	TRBJ2-1	ASSRTSGRFGEQF
TRBV28	TRBJ1-2	ASSSAGQGLSGYT
TRBV27	TRBJ1-5	ASSPENSNQPQH
TRBV30	TRBJ2-7	AWNPGQPLGEQY
TRBV29-1	TRBJ2-3	SVDQGTSGTSDTQY
TRBV25-1	TRBJ1-2	ASLGTVHYGYT
TRBV7-2	TRBJ2-7	ASSRWTSGDYEQY
TRBV28	TRBJ2-1	ASSQDFNNEQF
TRBV6-6	TRBJ2-7	ASSYSGGGLPS
TRBV30	TRBJ1-2	ATSHNGYT
TRBV5-1	TRBJ1-2	ASSLGLGGNNYGYT